The 28 T cell receptor beta chains given below trace back to one sample, sequenced in a study of T-cell reconstitution after alpha-beta-depleted transplantation in children. Molecular barcoding with unique molecular identifiers was used for the TCRbeta library. MiXCR, run by TCRdb on the PCR reads, gives a single entry per CDR3 protein. The table includes approximately 300,000 distinct CDR3 sequences, 11% detected once. This sample comprised peripheral blood, obtained 180 days after TCRalphabeta/CD19-depleted stem cell transplant. All receptors come from a male patient between 2 and 10 years old who had a stem cell transplant for chronic granulomatous disease, so the T cells may come from the graft donor.

This clonotype occurred many times. V and J are TRBV6-1 and TRBJ1-4, with D perhaps TRBD1 (5 bases). The germline CDR1 and CDR2 sequences are MNHNS and SASEGT. The CDR3 contains 14 residues. V shed 5 bases and J shed 11 bases, with 18 bases lying between them. Written as DNA, the CDR3 is TGTGCCAGCAGTCCCGGGACGCGGGTAGCCAAACTGTTTTTT. This sequence encodes CASSPGTRVAKLFF.

The table lists this clonotype with many counts. In nucleotides, the CDR3 is TGTGCCAGCAGCCTGACCGTAACCTACGAGCAGTACTTC. Protein: CASSLTVTYEQYF. The chain recombines TRBV7-2 with TRBJ2-7; D unclear. CDR3 length equals 13 residues. The germline CDR1 and CDR2 sequences are SGHTA and FQGNSA. With 5 bases removed from V and 2 bases from J, the gap between germline ends came to 10 bases.

At least ten counts were recorded for this clonotype. The rearrangement uses TRBV3-1 and TRBJ2-7, with a possible D match to TRBD1 (5 bases). CDR1 is LGHDT, CDR2 YNNKEL, per germline (reference sequence). V was trimmed by 0 bases and J by 0 bases, leaving 6 bases between them. The length of the CDR3 is 14 residues. The CDR3 loop reads CASSQDRVSYEQYF. CDR3 sequence (DNA): TGTGCCAGCAGCCAAGACAGGGTCTCCTACGAGCAGTACTTC.

This clonotype showed up many times. The V call is TRBV20-1, the J call TRBJ2-3; unclear D gene. The CDR3 totals 11 residues. The ends were cut back, 3 bases at V and 4 bases at J, with 5 bases in the middle. Germline values: CDR1 DFQATT, CDR2 SNEGSKA (reference sequence). CDR3 coding DNA: TGCAGTGCTAGCAGTCCAGATACGCAGTATTTT. Protein product: CSASSPDTQYF.

This clonotype was seen repeatedly, ten times or more. The chain combines TRBV9 with TRBJ1-2, with unresolved D. The germline V gene encodes CDR1 SGDLS and CDR2 YYNGEE. The V end was cut by 0 bases, the J end by 8 bases, with 11 bases between. The CDR3 has 13 residues. The CDR3 region is CASSVAIEGGYTF. CDR3 coding DNA: TGTGCCAGCAGCGTAGCTATCGAGGGAGGCTACACCTTC.

This clonotype was seen more than once but under ten times. It may be a read error: a sequence one base away is much more abundant. The gene calls are TRBV20-1 and TRBJ1-2; 7 nucleotides match TRBD1. Germline-derived CDR1 and CDR2 are DFQATT and SNEGSKA (reference sequence). CDR3 length equals 13 residues. The CDR3 region has the DNA TGCAGTGCTAGAGAATCAACAGGGGCCGGCTACCCCTTC. It translates to CSARESTGAGYPF.

This clonotype was counted ten times or more. The rearrangement joins TRBV11-2 to TRBJ2-3, with D possibly called TRBD1 or TRBD2 (5 bases each). This CDR3 has 16 amino acids. Looked up from germline, CDR1 is SGHAT and CDR2 is FQNNGV. The V gene lost 2 bases and the J gene lost 3 bases, with 15 bases spanning the gap. The CDR3 nucleotides read TGTGCCAGCAGCTTACGAGCAAGAGGGACGACAGATACGCAGTATTTT. Translated, it gives CASSLRARGTTDTQYF.

This clonotype was counted many times. The chain combines TRBV16 with TRBJ1-2, with D tentatively TRBD1 (5 bases). The V gene's germline CDR1 is KGHSY and CDR2 FQNENV. This CDR3 comprises 16 residues. Trimming took 2 bases from V and 4 from J, leaving 17 bases between them. CDR3 sequence reads: CASSQLQLQGAYGYTF. The CDR3 DNA reads as TGTGCCAGCAGCCAACTCCAGCTGCAGGGCGCCTATGGCTACACCTTC.

Points on this clonotype: It may be a read error: a sequence one base away is much more abundant. The V call is TRBV12-3 or TRBV12-4, the J call TRBJ2-1, with D perhaps assigned TRBD1 or TRBD2 (7 bases each). The DNA matches TRBJ2-7 better at its end, which makes the J call doubtful. This CDR3 has 15 residues. Written as DNA, the CDR3 is TGTGCCAGCACTCCTGGCAGGGGGGGATGGGATGAGCAGTACTTC. Its translation is CASTPGRGGWDEQYF.

In its sample, this clonotype was seen once. This clone may be a read error of a much larger clone one base away. V and J are TRBV7-8 and TRBJ2-1; 16 bases match TRBD2. This CDR3 is built from 12 residues. Germline V gene lookup returns CDR1 SGHVS and CDR2 FQNEAQ. In nucleotides, the CDR3 is TGTGCCAGCAGCCAGGGACTAGCGGGAGGGTGCTTC. Protein: CASSQGLAGGCF.

This clonotype came up many times. This chain connects TRBV4-2 to TRBJ1-5, with D possibly being TRBD1 (5 bases). The CDR3 extends over 15 amino acids. Trimming cost V 0 bases and J 7 bases, with 13 bases left between them. The germline CDR1 and CDR2 sequences are LGHNA and YNFKEQ. The CDR3 here is CASSQEGQGGQPQHF. The CDR3 coding sequence is TGTGCCAGCAGCCAAGAGGGGCAGGGTGGGCAGCCCCAGCATTTT.

This clonotype was detected ten times or more. The genes are TRBV28 and TRBJ1-5; a weak D match, TRBD1 (5 bases). Germline V gene sequence: CDR1 MDHEN, CDR2 SYDVKM. V lost 3 bases, J lost 1 base, and 10 bases lay in between. This CDR3 spans 15 amino acids. CDR3 in DNA: TGTGCCAGCAGTTTTCAGGGCAGGAGCAATCAGCCCCAGCATTTT. This gives the protein CASSFQGRSNQPQHF.

Turning to this clonotype: Being one base from a much bigger clone, this may be a read error. The chain links TRBV29-1 to TRBJ2-7, with 9 bases matching TRBD2. Germline CDR1 and CDR2: SQVTM and ANQGSEA. The CDR3 length is 14 residues. The CDR3 loop is CSVDMAGGPYGQYF. The CDR3 bases are TGCAGCGTTGATATGGCGGGGGGGCCATACGGGCAGTACTTC.

This clonotype occurred many times. This rearrangement joins TRBV5-6 to TRBJ2-1; 7 positions match TRBD2. The germline CDR1 and CDR2 sequences are SGHDT and YYEEEE. The CDR3 contains 14 residues. After removal of 5 bases from V and 6 bases from J, the junction contained 8 bases not matched to a gene. The CDR3 protein is CASSWAGVFNEQFF. The CDR3 DNA reads as TGTGCCAGCAGTTGGGCGGGAGTGTTCAATGAGCAGTTCTTC.

This clonotype was recorded many times. V gene TRBV7-9 combines with J gene TRBJ2-7, with D possibly matching TRBD2 (5 bases). The ends were cut back, 1 base at V and 3 bases at J, with 7 bases in the middle. CDR1 and CDR2 (germline): SEHNR, FQNEAQ (reference sequence). The CDR3 has 13 residues. CDR3 protein: CASSLGDYYEQYF. The CDR3 DNA follows: TGTGCCAGCAGCTTAGGAGACTACTACGAGCAGTACTTC.

Many counts were recorded for this clonotype. The V and J genes are TRBV12-3 or TRBV12-4 and TRBJ2-7, with a tentative D call TRBD2 (6 bases). CDR3 length: 12 residues. Trimming took 5 bases from V and 7 from J, leaving 12 bases between them. Written as DNA, the CDR3 is TGTGCCAGCAGTGCCGGGGGTGGGGAGCAGTACTTC. It translates to CASSAGGGEQYF.

Ten or more counts support this clonotype. J is TRBJ2-1 and V is TRBV20-1; either TRBD1 or TRBD2 may supply D (5 bases each). Trimming pared 6 bases from V and 8 bases from J, leaving 11 bases between. This CDR3 is built from 11 residues. Germline V gene data show CDR1 as DFQATT and CDR2 as SNEGSKA (reference sequence). In DNA, the CDR3 is TGCAGTGCAAACCGGGACGATGAGCAGTTCTTC. Amino acid sequence: CSANRDDEQFF.

This clonotype was observed a few times. The rearrangement joins TRBV19 to TRBJ2-7; TRBD2 matches 10 bases. V shed 3 bases, J shed 5 bases, and the junction held 13 bases outside the gene matches. Germline loops: CDR1 LNHDA, CDR2 SQIVND (reference sequence). The CDR3 runs to 17 residues. In nucleotides, the CDR3 is TGTGCCAGTAGTATGCGGGCTAGCGGGAGTCCTAAGGACGAGCAGTACTTC. Residues: CASSMRASGSPKDEQYF. The full variable domain, in which reference TRBV19 and TRBJ2-7 provide the parts outside the CDR3, is DGGITQSPKYLFRKEGQNVTLSCEQNLNHDAMYWYRQDPGQGLRLIYYSQIVNDFQKGDIAEGYSVSREKKESFPLTVTSAQKNPTAFYLCASSMRASGSPKDEQYFGPGTRLTVT.

This clonotype was found many times. The gene calls are TRBV20-1 and TRBJ1-2; D might be TRBD1 (6 bases). Germline V lookup: CDR1 DFQATT, CDR2 SNEGSKA (reference sequence). Trimming shortened V by 6 bases and J by 7 bases, and 18 bases separated the two germline ends. The CDR3 has 13 amino acids. In nucleotides, the CDR3 is TGCAGTGCAGTTCGGCAGGGACAAGGTGGCTACACCTTC. Translated: CSAVRQGQGGYTF.

This clonotype occurred many times. The chain recombines TRBV4-2 with TRBJ2-1; tentatively, D is TRBD1 or TRBD2 (6 bases each). The CDR3 runs 17 residues. The germline V gene encodes CDR1 LGHNA and CDR2 YNFKEQ. V lost 0 bases and J 2 bases, leaving 14 bases between the germline ends. The CDR3 DNA reads as TGTGCCAGCAGCCAAGATTTCGGGGGCCCCCCCTACAATGAGCAGTTCTTC. Protein: CASSQDFGGPPYNEQFF.

This clonotype was observed at least ten times. The genes are TRBV7-2 and TRBJ2-1, with D perhaps TRBD1 or TRBD2 (5 bases each). The V gene lost 2 bases and the J gene lost 5 bases, with 13 bases spanning the gap. The CDR3 spans 15 residues. Germline V gene data show CDR1 as SGHTA and CDR2 as FQGNSA. Written as DNA, the CDR3 is TGTGCCAGCAGCTTACAGGGACCATCAAACAATGAGCAGTTCTTC. It is translated as CASSLQGPSNNEQFF.

This clonotype appeared many times. The chain is built from TRBV12-3 or TRBV12-4 and TRBJ2-7, with no clear D. Trimming took 3 bases from V and 2 from J, leaving 8 bases between them. The CDR3 spans 13 residues. The CDR3 DNA sequence: TGTGCCAGCAGTTTCCTCGTTACCTACGAGCAGTACTTC. This encodes CASSFLVTYEQYF.

In this sample, this clonotype turned up many times. In DNA, the CDR3 is TGCAGTGCTAGTTTCGGGGGTTTTTCCTACGAGCAGTACTTC. This translates into CSASFGGFSYEQYF. The chain has TRBV20-1 and TRBJ2-7; TRBD2 is a possible D gene (6 bases). Trimming removed 3 bases from V and 1 base from J, with 13 bases in between. The CDR3 contains 14 residues. Germline V gene sequence: CDR1 DFQATT, CDR2 SNEGSKA (reference sequence).

This clonotype appeared a few times. The chain uses TRBV3-1 and TRBJ2-3, with 8 bases fitting TRBD2. The junction had 9 bases not matched to a gene; V was cut back by 0 bases and J by 4 bases. CDR1 LGHDT and CDR2 YNNKEL come from the germline V gene (reference sequence). The CDR3 runs to 17 residues. DNA for the CDR3: TGTGCCAGCAGCCAAGATAGAAGAGCGGGAGAACCAGATACGCAGTATTTT. Translated: CASSQDRRAGEPDTQYF.

This clonotype showed up many times. The chain carries TRBV25-1 and TRBJ2-1; 7 nucleotides match TRBD1. V lost 4 bases and J lost 9; bases outside the gene matches: 12. CDR3 length equals 15 residues. Looked up from germline, CDR1 is MGHDK and CDR2 is SYGVNS. CDR3 sequence reads: CASSGTGRALGEQFF. CDR3 DNA sequence: TGTGCCAGCAGTGGGACAGGTCGGGCTTTAGGTGAGCAGTTCTTC.

This clonotype was observed at least ten times. The V call is TRBV28, the J call TRBJ2-5; 9 bases agree with TRBD2. Germline V CDR1 and CDR2: MDHEN, SYDVKM. J was trimmed by 2 bases and V by 6 bases; bases with no gene match: 7. CDR3 size: 15 residues. As DNA, the CDR3 is TGTGCCAGCAGAGCCTTTAGCGGGAGTCAAGAGACCCAGTACTTC. The encoded protein is CASRAFSGSQETQYF.

This clonotype was picked up many times. The genes are TRBV11-2 and TRBJ2-2; D tentatively fits TRBD1 or TRBD2 (6 bases each). The CDR3 covers 16 residues. The V gene lost 5 bases and the J gene lost 7 bases, with 20 bases spanning the gap. Germline CDR1 reads SGHAT; CDR2 reads FQNNGV. Here the CDR3 reads CASSPTNWGAFGELFF. The DNA of the CDR3 is TGTGCCAGCAGCCCGACCAATTGGGGGGCTTTCGGGGAGCTGTTTTTT.

This clonotype was detected many times. This rearrangement joins TRBV5-1 to TRBJ2-1; TRBD1 might be the D (7 bases). This CDR3 region has 14 residues. In germline, CDR1 is SGHRS, CDR2 YFSETQ. V lost 4 bases to trimming and J lost 7 bases, with 15 bases between them. The DNA for the CDR3 is TGCGCCAGCAGCCAAGGGGGCGGAGGGAATGAGCAGTTCTTC. It specifies CASSQGGGGNEQFF.